This T cell receptor (beta chain) was retrieved from a study of response to subunit inactivated influenza vaccine. Study-wide results and caveats: New T cells are recruited in small numbers by each seasonal influenza vaccination, according to the authors' suggestion.

This clonotype was recorded a few times. Its antigen is not known. In TCRdb, the RT-PCR reads were re-called with MiXCR into one record per CDR3 protein. The sample carries about 650,000 distinct CDR3 sequences, 12% to 15% recorded once. The germline V gene has CDR1 MNHEY and CDR2 SMNVEV (reference sequence). J gave up 3 bases and V 6 bases, and 11 bases lay outside the gene matches. The CDR3 runs to 19 residues. The material was PBMCs from blood, obtained 14 to 15 days before vaccination. J is TRBJ2-6 and V is TRBV27, with TRBD2 matching over 13 bases. This receptor was obtained from a man aged 50-59 years who received an inactivated influenza vaccine. Here the CDR3 DNA reads TGTGCCAGCAGCCCTCTTCCCGGGACTAGCGGGATTGGGGCCAACGTCCTGACTTTC. Amino acid sequence: CASSPLPGTSGIGANVLTF.